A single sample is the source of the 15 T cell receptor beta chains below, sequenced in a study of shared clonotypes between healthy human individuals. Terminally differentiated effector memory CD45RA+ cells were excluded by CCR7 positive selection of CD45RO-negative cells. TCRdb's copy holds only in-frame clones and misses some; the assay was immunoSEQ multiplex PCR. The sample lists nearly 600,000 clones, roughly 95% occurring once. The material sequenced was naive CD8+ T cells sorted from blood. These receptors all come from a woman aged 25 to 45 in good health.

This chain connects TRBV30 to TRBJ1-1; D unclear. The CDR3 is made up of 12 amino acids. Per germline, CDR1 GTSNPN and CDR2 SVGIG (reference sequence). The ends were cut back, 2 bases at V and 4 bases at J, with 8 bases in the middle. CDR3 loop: CAWSFGRTEAFF. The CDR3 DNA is TGTGCCTGGAGTTTTGGACGCACTGAAGCTTTCTTT.

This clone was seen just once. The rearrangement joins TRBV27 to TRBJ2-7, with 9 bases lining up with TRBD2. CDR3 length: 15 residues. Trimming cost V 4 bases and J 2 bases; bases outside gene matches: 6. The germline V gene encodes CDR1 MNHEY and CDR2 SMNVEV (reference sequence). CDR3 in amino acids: CASSSALAGPYEQYF. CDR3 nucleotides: TGTGCCAGCAGTTCCGCCCTAGCGGGGCCCTACGAGCAGTACTTC.

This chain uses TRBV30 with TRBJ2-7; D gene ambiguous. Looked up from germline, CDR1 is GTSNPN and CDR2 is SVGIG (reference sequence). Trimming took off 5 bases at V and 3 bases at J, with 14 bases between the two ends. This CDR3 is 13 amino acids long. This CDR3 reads CAWGVSGFYEQYF. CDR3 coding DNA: TGTGCCTGGGGGGTTTCGGGTTTCTACGAGCAGTACTTC.

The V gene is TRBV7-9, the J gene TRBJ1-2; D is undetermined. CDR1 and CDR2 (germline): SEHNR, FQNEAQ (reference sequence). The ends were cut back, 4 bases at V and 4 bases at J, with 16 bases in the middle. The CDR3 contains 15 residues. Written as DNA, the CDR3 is TGTGCCAGCAGCTCGATCGAGGGCTGGGTCTATGGCTACACCTTC. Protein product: CASSSIEGWVYGYTF.

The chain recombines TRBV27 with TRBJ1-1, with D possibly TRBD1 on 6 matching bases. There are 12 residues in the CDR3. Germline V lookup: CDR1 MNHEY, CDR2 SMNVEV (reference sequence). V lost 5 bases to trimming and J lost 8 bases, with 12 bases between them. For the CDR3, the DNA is TGTGCCAGCAGTCCGGACAGCTCAGAAGCTTTCTTT. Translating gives CASSPDSSEAFF.

In DNA, the CDR3 is TGTGCCAGCAGCTTAGTAGACAGCTCCTACGAGCAGTACTTC. Protein: CASSLVDSSYEQYF. This chain links TRBV11-2 with TRBJ2-5, with D possibly matching TRBD1 (5 bases). The end of the DNA fits TRBJ2-7 better, so the J call may be wrong. The CDR3 extends over 14 amino acids. The germline V gene has CDR1 SGHAT and CDR2 FQNNGV.

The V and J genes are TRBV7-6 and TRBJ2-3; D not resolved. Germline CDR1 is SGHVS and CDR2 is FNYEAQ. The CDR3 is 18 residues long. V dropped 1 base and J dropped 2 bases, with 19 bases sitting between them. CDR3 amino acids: CASSLERGDLPYTDTQYF. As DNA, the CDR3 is TGTGCCAGCAGCTTAGAGCGAGGAGACTTACCTTACACAGATACGCAGTATTTT.

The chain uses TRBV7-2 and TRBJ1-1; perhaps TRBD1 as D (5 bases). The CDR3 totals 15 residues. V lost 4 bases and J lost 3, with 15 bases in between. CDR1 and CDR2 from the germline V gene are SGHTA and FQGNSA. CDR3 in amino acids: CASSSPKGGDTEAFF. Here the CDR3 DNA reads TGTGCCAGCAGCTCCCCGAAGGGAGGGGACACTGAAGCTTTCTTT.

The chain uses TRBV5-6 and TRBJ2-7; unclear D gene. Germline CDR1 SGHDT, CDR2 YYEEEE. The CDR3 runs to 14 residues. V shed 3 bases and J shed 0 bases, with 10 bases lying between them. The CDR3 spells CASSYDDSSYEQYF. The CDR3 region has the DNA TGTGCCAGCAGCTATGACGATAGCTCCTACGAGCAGTACTTC.

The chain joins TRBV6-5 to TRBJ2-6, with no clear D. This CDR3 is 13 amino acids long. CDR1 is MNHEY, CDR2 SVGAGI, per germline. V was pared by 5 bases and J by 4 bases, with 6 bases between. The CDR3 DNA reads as TGTGCCAGCAGTCCCCCCGGGGCCAACGTCCTGACTTTC. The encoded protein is CASSPPGANVLTF.

The CDR3 sequence is CASSLDARRYGYTF. The CDR3 DNA sequence: TGTGCCAGCAGTTTAGATGCCAGACGCTATGGCTACACCTTC. The rearrangement joins TRBV27 to TRBJ1-2; D is unclear. The CDR3 runs 14 residues. Germline V CDR1 and CDR2: MNHEY, SMNVEV (reference sequence). The V gene lost 2 bases and the J gene lost 4 bases, with 11 bases spanning the gap.

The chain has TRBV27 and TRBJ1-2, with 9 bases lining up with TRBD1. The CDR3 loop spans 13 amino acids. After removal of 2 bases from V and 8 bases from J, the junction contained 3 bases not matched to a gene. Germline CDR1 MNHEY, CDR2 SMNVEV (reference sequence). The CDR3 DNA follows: TGTGCCAGCAGTTTAGGACAGGGGTACGGCTACACCTTC. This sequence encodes CASSLGQGYGYTF.

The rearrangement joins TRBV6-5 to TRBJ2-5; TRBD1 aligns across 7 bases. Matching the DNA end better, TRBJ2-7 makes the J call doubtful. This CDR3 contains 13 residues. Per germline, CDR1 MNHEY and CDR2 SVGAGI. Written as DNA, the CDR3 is TGTGCCAGCAGTACTCGGGACAGCTACGAGCAGTACTTC. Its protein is CASSTRDSYEQYF.

This CDR3 reads CASSSGGRRQYF. The CDR3 DNA reads TGTGCCAGCAGTTCCGGGGGCCGCCGGCAGTACTTC. V and J are TRBV6-1 and TRBJ2-7; either TRBD1 or TRBD2 may supply D (6 bases each). There are 12 residues in the CDR3. CDR1 and CDR2 (germline): MNHNS, SASEGT. Trimming removed 5 bases at V and 9 bases at J, with 14 bases between.

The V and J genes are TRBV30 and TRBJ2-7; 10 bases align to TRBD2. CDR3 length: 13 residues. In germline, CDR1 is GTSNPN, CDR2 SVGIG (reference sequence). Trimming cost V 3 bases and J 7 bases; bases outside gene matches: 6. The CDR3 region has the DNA TGTGCCTGGAGAGGGCTAGCGGGAGAGGAGCAGTACTTC. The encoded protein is CAWRGLAGEEQYF. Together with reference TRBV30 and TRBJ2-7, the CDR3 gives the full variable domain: SQTIHQWPATLVQPVGSPLSLECTVEGTSNPNLYWYRQAAGRGLQLLFYSVGIGQISSEVPQNLSASRPQDRQFILSSKKLLLSDSGFYLCAWRGLAGEEQYFGPGTRLTVT.